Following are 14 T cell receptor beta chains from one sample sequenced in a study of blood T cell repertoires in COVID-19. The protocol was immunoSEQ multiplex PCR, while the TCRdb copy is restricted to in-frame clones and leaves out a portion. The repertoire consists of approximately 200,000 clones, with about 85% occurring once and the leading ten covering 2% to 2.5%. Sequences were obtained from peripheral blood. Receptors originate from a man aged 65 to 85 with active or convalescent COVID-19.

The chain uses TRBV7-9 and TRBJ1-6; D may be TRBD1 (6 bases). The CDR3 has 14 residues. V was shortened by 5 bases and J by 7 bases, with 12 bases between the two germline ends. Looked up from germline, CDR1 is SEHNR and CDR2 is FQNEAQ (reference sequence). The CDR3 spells CASSTGTSNSPLHF. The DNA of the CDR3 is TGTGCCAGCAGCACCGGGACATCAAATTCACCCCTCCACTTT.

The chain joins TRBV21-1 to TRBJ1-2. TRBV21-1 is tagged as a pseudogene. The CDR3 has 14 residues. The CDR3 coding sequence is TGTGCCAGCCCGAGGCGGGGTGAGAACTATGGCTACACCTTC. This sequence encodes CASPRRGENYGYTF.

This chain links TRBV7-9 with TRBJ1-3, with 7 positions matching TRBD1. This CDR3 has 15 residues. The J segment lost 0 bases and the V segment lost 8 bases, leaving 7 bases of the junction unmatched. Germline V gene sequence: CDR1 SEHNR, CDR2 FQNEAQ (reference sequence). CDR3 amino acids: CASSRGTVSGNTIYF. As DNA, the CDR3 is TGTGCCAGCTCTCGGGGGACAGTCTCTGGAAACACCATATATTTT.

The CDR3 DNA reads TGTGCCAGCAGCCTCACCGGGGAGCTGTTTTTT. It encodes CASSLTGELFF. The rearrangement joins TRBV6-6 to TRBJ2-2, with no clear D. The V and J ends lost 6 bases and 4 bases respectively, with 3 bases between them. This CDR3 is built from 11 residues. Germline-derived CDR1 and CDR2 are MNHNY and SVGAGI (reference sequence).

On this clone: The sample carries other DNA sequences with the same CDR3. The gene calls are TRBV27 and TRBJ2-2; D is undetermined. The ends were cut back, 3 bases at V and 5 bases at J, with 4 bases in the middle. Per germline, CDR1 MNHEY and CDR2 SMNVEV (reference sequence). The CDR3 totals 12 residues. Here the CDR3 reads CASSFGTGELFF. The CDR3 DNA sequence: TGTGCCAGCAGTTTCGGGACCGGGGAGCTGTTTTTT.

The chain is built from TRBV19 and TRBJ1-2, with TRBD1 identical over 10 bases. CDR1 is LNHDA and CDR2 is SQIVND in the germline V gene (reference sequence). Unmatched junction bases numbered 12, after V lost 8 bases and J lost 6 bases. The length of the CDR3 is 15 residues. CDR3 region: CASGIRQGAKDGYTF. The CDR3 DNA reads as TGTGCCAGTGGAATCCGACAGGGGGCTAAGGATGGCTACACCTTC.

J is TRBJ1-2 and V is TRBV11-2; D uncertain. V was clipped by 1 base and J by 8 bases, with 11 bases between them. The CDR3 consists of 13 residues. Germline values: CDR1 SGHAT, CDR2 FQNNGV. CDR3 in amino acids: CASSLVRGLGYTF. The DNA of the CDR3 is TGTGCCAGCAGCTTAGTCCGAGGGTTAGGCTACACCTTC.

Here the CDR3 reads CASSLVSDRGYEQYF. The CDR3 DNA is TGTGCCAGCAGCTTGGTGTCGGACAGGGGCTACGAGCAGTACTTC. This chain connects TRBV5-6 to TRBJ2-7, with TRBD1 identical over 9 bases. CDR1 is SGHDT, CDR2 YYEEEE, per germline. V was clipped by 0 bases and J by 3 bases; unmatched bases: 4. There are 15 residues in the CDR3.

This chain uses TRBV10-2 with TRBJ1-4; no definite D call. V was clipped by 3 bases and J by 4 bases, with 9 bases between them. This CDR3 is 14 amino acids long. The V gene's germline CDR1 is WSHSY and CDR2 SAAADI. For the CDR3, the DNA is TGCGCCAGCAGTGAAACGAGGCGTAATGAAAAACTGTTTTTT. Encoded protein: CASSETRRNEKLFF.

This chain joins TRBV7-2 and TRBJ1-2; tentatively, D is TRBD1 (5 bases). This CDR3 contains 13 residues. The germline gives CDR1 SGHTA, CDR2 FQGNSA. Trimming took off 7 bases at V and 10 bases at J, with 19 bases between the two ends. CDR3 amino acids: CASTSFQGIDYTF. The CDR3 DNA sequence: TGTGCCAGCACCAGTTTCCAGGGAATCGACTACACCTTC.

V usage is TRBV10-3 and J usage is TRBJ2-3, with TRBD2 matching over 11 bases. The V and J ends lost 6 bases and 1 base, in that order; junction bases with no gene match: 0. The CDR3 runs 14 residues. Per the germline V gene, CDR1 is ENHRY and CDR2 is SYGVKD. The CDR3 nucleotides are TGTGCCATCAGGGGACTAGCGGGCACAGATACGCAGTATTTT. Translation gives CAIRGLAGTDTQYF.

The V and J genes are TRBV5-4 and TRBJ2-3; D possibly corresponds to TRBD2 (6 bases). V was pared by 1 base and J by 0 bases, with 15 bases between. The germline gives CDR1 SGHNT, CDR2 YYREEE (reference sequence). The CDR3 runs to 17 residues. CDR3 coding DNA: TGTGCCAGCAGCTTGCTGTTGGCGGGGACTAGCACAGATACGCAGTATTTT. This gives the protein CASSLLLAGTSTDTQYF. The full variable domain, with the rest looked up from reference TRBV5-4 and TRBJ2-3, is ETGVTQSPTHLIKTRGQQVTLRCSSQSGHNTVSWYQQALGQGPQFIFQYYREEENGRGNFPPRFSGLQFPNYSSELNVNALELDDSALYLCASSLLLAGTSTDTQYFGPGTRLTVL.

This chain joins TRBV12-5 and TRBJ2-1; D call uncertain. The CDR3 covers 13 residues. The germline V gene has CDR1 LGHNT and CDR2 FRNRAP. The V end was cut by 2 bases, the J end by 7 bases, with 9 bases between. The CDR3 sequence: CASGLSTLNEQFF. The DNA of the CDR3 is TGTGCTAGTGGTTTGTCCACTTTGAATGAGCAGTTCTTC.

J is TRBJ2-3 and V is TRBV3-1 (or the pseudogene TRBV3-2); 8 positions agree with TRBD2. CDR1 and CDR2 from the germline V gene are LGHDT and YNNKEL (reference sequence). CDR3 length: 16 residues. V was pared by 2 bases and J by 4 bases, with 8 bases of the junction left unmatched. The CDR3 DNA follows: TGTGCCAGCAGCCAATACGGGGGGGCCGATGCAGATACGCAGTATTTT. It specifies CASSQYGGADADTQYF.